These 4 T cell receptor beta chains share one sample of origin, sequenced in a study of control samples from healthy donors and cancer patients. Clones were sequenced by immunoSEQ multiplex PCR, and TCRdb holds only the in-frame ones, with some missing. The sample yields about 120,000 clones, approximately 90% seen once. Material for sequencing was blood. Every receptor here comes from a middle-aged man in good health.

Here the CDR3 reads CASSQVSATYSGANVLTF. Written as DNA, the CDR3 is TGTGCCAGCAGCCAAGTGTCCGCAACCTACTCTGGGGCCAACGTCCTGACTTTC. The chain recombines TRBV4-2 with TRBJ2-6; D uncertain. This CDR3 is 18 amino acids long. V was pared by 1 base and J by 0 bases, with 13 bases between. Germline values: CDR1 LGHNA, CDR2 YNFKEQ.

CDR3 region: CASSLRASDGYEQYF. In DNA form, the CDR3 reads TGTGCCAGCAGCTTACGGGCTAGCGATGGATACGAGCAGTACTTC. V is TRBV7-2 and J is TRBJ2-7, with a tentative D call TRBD2 (6 bases). This CDR3 contains 15 residues. Germline V CDR1 and CDR2: SGHTA, FQGNSA. V dropped 2 bases and J dropped 4 bases, with 15 bases sitting between them.

The rearrangement links TRBV27 to TRBJ2-1, with 10 bases lining up with TRBD2. Unmatched junction bases numbered 2, after V lost 9 bases and J lost 0 bases. This CDR3 region has 14 residues. Germline loops: CDR1 MNHEY, CDR2 SMNVEV (reference sequence). CDR3 DNA: TGTGCCAGTAAGCGGGGGGGCTCCTACAATGAGCAGTTCTTC. Its translation: CASKRGGSYNEQFF.

V usage is TRBV5-1 and J usage is TRBJ1-6; 7 bases agree with TRBD1. The length of the CDR3 is 19 residues. With V trimmed by 0 bases and J by 0 bases, 9 bases remained unmatched. Germline assignment: CDR1 SGHRS and CDR2 YFSETQ. The CDR3 protein is CASSLGLRDSRSYNSPLHF. In DNA, the CDR3 is TGCGCCAGCAGCTTGGGGCTTCGGGACAGTCGCTCCTATAATTCACCCCTCCACTTT.